Listed below are T cell receptor beta chains from one sample, sequenced in a study of OX40 agonist ivuxolimab in advanced cancers. Data came from immunoSEQ multiplex PCR; TCRdb stores just in-frame clones and leaves some out. The sample comprises some 81,000 clones, around 82% of which are singletons, and about 0.71% rests with the top ten. The sequencing used CD4+ or CD8+ T cells sorted from blood, collected in a trial of the OX40 agonist ivuxolimab. The receptor source for this set is an adult with an advanced solid tumor such as melanoma, head and neck, liver or kidney cancer. Each CDR3 is given with its conserved first and last residue. The D gene is left open where the match is weak. Where a row states a size, it is once, few, many or the class of an expanded clone; other rows omit it.

TRBD1	TRBJ2-7	NA	TRBV9	CASSAGATGQRYEQYF	TGTGCCAGCAGCGCAGGGGCGACAGGGCAAAGGTACGAGCAGTACTTC
NA	TRBJ2-7	NA	TRBV7-8	CASSLRLTNEYEQYF	TGTGCCAGCAGCTTAAGACTAACCAACGAATACGAGCAGTACTTC
NA	TRBJ2-5	NA	TRBV7-2	CASSPSRETQYF	TGTGCCAGCAGCCCCAGCAGGGAGACCCAGTACTTC
TRBD2	TRBJ2-5	NA	TRBV27	CASSLEWTSGVQETQYF	TGTGCCAGCAGTTTAGAATGGACTAGCGGGGTTCAAGAGACCCAGTACTTC
NA	TRBJ1-4	NA	TRBV21-1	CASTQGKLNPNEKLFF	TGTGCCAGCACCCAGGGGAAGTTAAACCCTAATGAAAAACTGTTTTTT
TRBD1	TRBJ2-7	medium-sized	TRBV5-6	CASSPTGGSYEQYF	TGTGCCAGCAGCCCTACAGGGGGCAGCTACGAGCAGTACTTC
TRBD1	TRBJ2-7	NA	TRBV28	CASNSDRHYEQYF	TGTGCCAGCAACTCGGACAGGCACTACGAGCAGTACTTC
TRBD2	TRBJ2-2	NA	TRBV4-1	CASSERLTAGVNTGELFF	TGCGCCAGCAGCGAACGCCTAACTGCGGGGGTGAACACCGGGGAGCTGTTTTTT
NA	TRBJ1-5	NA	TRBV6-6	CASKWSVDDNQPQHF	TGTGCCAGCAAATGGTCGGTGGATGACAATCAGCCCCAGCATTTT
TRBD1	TRBJ2-5	NA	TRBV28	CASSRTGEETQYF	TGTGCCAGCAGTCGGACAGGCGAAGAGACCCAGTACTTC
NA	TRBJ1-2	NA	TRBV2	CASSDGTAGYTF	TGTGCCAGCAGTGACGGGACCGCTGGCTACACCTTC
NA	TRBJ2-3	NA	TRBV11-2	CASSFGTDTQYF	TGTGCCAGCAGCTTTGGCACAGATACGCAGTATTTT